Sequencing of this T cell receptor beta chain was carried out in a study of cytomegalovirus exposure and HLA in healthy donors. Participants comprised healthy donors of bone marrow. The primer mix had 60 Vbeta and 13 Jbeta primers. Only in-frame clones appear in the TCRdb table, and some are missing; sequencing was by immunoSEQ multiplex PCR. The data show approximately 150,000 clones, with nearly 80% seen just once and 6.3% held by the top ten. Germline V CDR1 and CDR2: SEHNR, FQNEAQ (reference sequence). V lost 4 bases and J 0 bases, leaving 7 bases between the germline ends. There are 14 residues in the CDR3.

Material: PBMCs. The sequence was obtained from a man in his forties in good health and CMV-seropositive. This rearrangement joins TRBV7-9 to TRBJ1-3; D gene uncertain. The CDR3: CASSWQSSGNTIYF. CDR3 bases: TGTGCCAGCAGCTGGCAAAGCTCTGGAAACACCATATATTTT.